A single TCR beta chain is shown here with its context. It lacks a known antigen. No much larger clonotype is one base removed from it; base qualities were not supplied. Ficoll-Paque density gradient centrifugation was used to isolate PBMCs. At the junction V is shortened by 1 base and J by 3 bases, with 0 bases in between. CDR1 and CDR2 were assigned from the germline V gene (reference sequence) as GTSNPN and SVGIG. Inclusive of the bounding cysteine and phenylalanine, the CDR3 is 10 residues long. The kept DNA is CDR3 alone, 30 bases in frame from the first base. Sequencing instrument: Illumina NovaSeq 6000. Using 5'RACE with constant-segment primers, TCRalpha and TCRbeta cDNA libraries were constructed, with sample barcodes and unique molecular identifiers added in the process. Trizol reagent was used to extract RNA from every sample. The libraries were amplified in two PCR steps, and the second step added a second sample barcode and Illumina TruSeq adapters. Libraries were sequenced on an Illumina NovaSeq with 2 x 150 bp paired-end reads. The original methods were these. Demultiplexing of reads and collapsing into UMI-guided consensus sequences were performed with migec v1.2.7. Using mixcr v2.1.11, the UMI consensuses were aligned to TRA and TRB V and J templates and assembled into clonotypes. Expanded or contracted clonotypes were those called significant by both edgeR and NoisET, with noise models trained on biological replicates. For edgeR calls, a false discovery rate-adjusted p below 0.01 and a log2 fold-change threshold of 1 were applied. As an exploratory analysis of dynamics, max-normalized trajectories of the 1000 most abundant clonotypes were examined with PCA combined with hierarchical clustering. Each responding clone was given a CD4 or CD8 phenotype based on the CD4+ and CD8+ repertoires, which had been sequenced separately. The raw public data were reprocessed by TCRdb itself: fastp quality trimming at Q25, MiXCR clonotype calling, in-frame beta chains only. When rows share a CDR3 protein, they turn into one entry using the most common DNA and genes. The V and J calls shown here were made by TCRdb, not taken from the authors' results. A total of about 560,000 distinct CDR3 sequences appear in this sample, 17% of them only once. The top ten clonotypes cover about 7.5% of the sample.

The record originates from a study of T-cell memory formation after mild COVID-19 listed by TCRdb under 2021. Turning to the overall study: TCR sequence clusters from the two donors were largely donor specific. Longitudinal TCRalpha and TCRbeta repertoire sequencing tracked T-cell clones expanding and contracting after mild COVID-19 in a couple of donors. Two young, previously healthy adult volunteers, one female and one male, were included in the cohort.

The paper's findings and limits, for the study overall: Contracting CD4+ clones were located mainly in the CM and EM memory subsets, whereas CD8+ clones were found to be enriched in EMRA. Balanced CD4/CD8 phenotypes were observed for clones contracting from day 15 to 85, whereas a bias towards CD4+ was observed for a second wave of clones expanding from day 15 to 37. The study included only a couple of mild cases, and larger cohorts that include severe cases with pre-infection samples were judged to be necessary. SARS-CoV-2 specificity of the second-wave clones peaking on day 37 was not confirmed. Some responding clones were found in pre-infection memory, which suggests that pre-existing cross-reactive memory T cells took part in the SARS-CoV-2 response.

Here the chain combines TRBV30 and TRBJ1-2; the D gene is not confidently resolved. This clonotype originated in an adult woman who had mild COVID-19 (a few samples of this study predate the infection). The sample titles of this study are shuffled in the database, so cell type and time point are left out; the donor was told from shared clones. Sequencing was carried out using PBMCs or a T cell subset sorted from them (not recorded which). Read as DNA, the sequence is TGTGCCTGGAGTGACTATGGCTACACCTTC. This translates into CAWSDYGYTF. Joined to the reference TRBV30 and TRBJ1-2 proteins, this CDR3 gives the full variable domain: SQTIHQWPATLVQPVGSPLSLECTVEGTSNPNLYWYRQAAGRGLQLLFYSVGIGQISSEVPQNLSASRPQDRQFILSSKKLLLSDSGFYLCAWSDYGYTFGSGTRLTVV.